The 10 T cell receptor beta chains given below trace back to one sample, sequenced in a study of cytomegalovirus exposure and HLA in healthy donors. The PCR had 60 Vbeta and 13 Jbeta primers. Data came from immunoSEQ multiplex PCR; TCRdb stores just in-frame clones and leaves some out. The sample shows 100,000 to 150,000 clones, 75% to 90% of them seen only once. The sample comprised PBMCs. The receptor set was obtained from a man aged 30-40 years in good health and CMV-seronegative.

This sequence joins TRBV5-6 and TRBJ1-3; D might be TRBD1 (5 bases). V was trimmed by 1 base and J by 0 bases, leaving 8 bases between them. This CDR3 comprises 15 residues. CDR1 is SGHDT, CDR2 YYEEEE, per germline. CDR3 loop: CASSLFGGSGNTIYF. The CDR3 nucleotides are TGTGCCAGCAGCTTGTTCGGGGGCTCTGGAAACACCATATATTTT.

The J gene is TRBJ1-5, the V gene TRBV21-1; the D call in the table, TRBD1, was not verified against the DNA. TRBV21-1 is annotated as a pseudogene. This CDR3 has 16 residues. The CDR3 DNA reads TGTGCCAGCAGCGGCCGGGACAGGGGTTGTGATCAGCCCCAGCATTTT. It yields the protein CASSGRDRGCDQPQHF.

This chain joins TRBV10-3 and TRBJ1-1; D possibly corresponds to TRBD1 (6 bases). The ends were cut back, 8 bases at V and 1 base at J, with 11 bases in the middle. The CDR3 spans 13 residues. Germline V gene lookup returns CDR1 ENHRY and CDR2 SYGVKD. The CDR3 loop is CAIEGTPNTEAFF. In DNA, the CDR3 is TGTGCCATCGAGGGGACACCGAACACTGAAGCTTTCTTT.

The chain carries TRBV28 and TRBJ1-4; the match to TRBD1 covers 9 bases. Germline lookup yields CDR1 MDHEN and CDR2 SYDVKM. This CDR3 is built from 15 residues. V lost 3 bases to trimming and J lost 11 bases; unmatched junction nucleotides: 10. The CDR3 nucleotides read TGTGCCAGCAGTTTTGTGGGGACAGGGTATGTCAAACTGTTTTTT. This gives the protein CASSFVGTGYVKLFF.

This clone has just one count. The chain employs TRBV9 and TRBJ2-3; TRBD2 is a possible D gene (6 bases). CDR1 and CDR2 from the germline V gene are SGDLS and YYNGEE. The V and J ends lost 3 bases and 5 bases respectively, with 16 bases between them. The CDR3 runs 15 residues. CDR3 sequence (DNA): TGTGCCAGCAGCGGGAGCGCGGGGCTGGGAGATACGCAGTATTTT. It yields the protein CASSGSAGLGDTQYF.

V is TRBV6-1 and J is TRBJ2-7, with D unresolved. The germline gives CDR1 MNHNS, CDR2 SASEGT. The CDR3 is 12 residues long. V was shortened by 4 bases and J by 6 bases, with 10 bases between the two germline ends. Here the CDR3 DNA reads TGTGCCAGCAGTGGGCGGTTGGGCGAGCAGTACTTC. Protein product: CASSGRLGEQYF.

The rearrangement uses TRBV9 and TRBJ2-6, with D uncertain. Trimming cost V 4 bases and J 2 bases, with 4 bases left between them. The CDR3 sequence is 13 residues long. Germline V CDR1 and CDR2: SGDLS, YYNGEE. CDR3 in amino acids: CASSLAGANVLTF. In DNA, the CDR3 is TGTGCCAGCAGCCTTGCTGGGGCCAACGTCCTGACTTTC.

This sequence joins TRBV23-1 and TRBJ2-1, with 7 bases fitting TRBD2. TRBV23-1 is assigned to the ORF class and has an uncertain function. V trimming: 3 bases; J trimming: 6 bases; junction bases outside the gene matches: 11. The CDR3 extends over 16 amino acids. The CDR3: CASSHTGLGPSNEQFF. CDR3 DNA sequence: TGCGCCAGCAGTCACACCGGACTAGGACCCAGCAATGAGCAGTTCTTC.

The DNA of the CDR3 is TGTGCCAGCAGTTACCGGGGACAGGAGCAGTTCTTC. This codes for CASSYRGQEQFF. This rearrangement joins TRBV6-5 to TRBJ2-1; 7 bases fit TRBD1. J gave up 10 bases and V 2 bases, and 2 bases lay outside the gene matches. Germline V CDR1 and CDR2: MNHEY, SVGAGI. The length of the CDR3 is 12 residues.

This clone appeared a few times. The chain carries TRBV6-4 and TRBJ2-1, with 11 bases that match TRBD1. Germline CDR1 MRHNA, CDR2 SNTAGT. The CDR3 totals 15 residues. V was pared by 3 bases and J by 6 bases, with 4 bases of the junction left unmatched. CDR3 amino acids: CASSERGTGGNEQFF. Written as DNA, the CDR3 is TGTGCCAGCAGTGAGAGGGGGACAGGGGGCAATGAGCAGTTCTTC.